Listed here are 8 T cell receptor beta chains from one sample, sequenced in a study of shared clonotypes between healthy human individuals. Clones were read by immunoSEQ multiplex PCR, and TCRdb kept only the in-frame ones, dropping some. The sample lists 2.3 million or so clones, 85% to 95% occurring once. The sequenced sample was naive CD4+ T cells from PBMCs. Specified subset: CD45RA+ positively selected. These receptors were collected from a young man in good health. Some clones in this sample may be carry-over from other donors' samples.

The genes are TRBV5-1 and TRBJ2-3; tentatively, D is TRBD2 (5 bases). CDR1 SGHRS and CDR2 YFSETQ come from the germline V gene. The CDR3 contains 12 residues. With 5 bases removed from V and 3 bases from J, the gap between germline ends came to 7 bases. The CDR3 loop is CASREETDTQYF. CDR3 DNA sequence: TGCGCCAGCAGGGAGGAGACAGATACGCAGTATTTT.

V usage is TRBV7-2 and J usage is TRBJ2-7; TRBD2 aligns across 7 bases. From germline, CDR1 is SGHTA and CDR2 FQGNSA. The ends lost 5 bases at V and 0 bases at J; junction bases unmatched: 10. This CDR3 has 16 residues. The CDR3 DNA sequence: TGTGCCAGCAGCCCCCTCGGGGGGAGCGTCTCCTACGAGCAGTACTTC. Translating gives CASSPLGGSVSYEQYF. Full variable domain (missing parts from reference TRBV7-2 and TRBJ2-7): GAGVSQSPSNKVTEKGKDVELRCDPISGHTALYWYRQSLGQGLEFLIYFQGNSAPDKSGLPSDRFSAERTGGSVSTLTIQRTQQEDSAVYLCASSPLGGSVSYEQYFGPGTRLTVT.

The rearrangement uses TRBV10-2 and TRBJ1-5, with 11 bases matching TRBD1. Looked up from germline, CDR1 is WSHSY and CDR2 is SAAADI. The junction had 6 bases not matched to a gene; V was cut back by 1 base and J by 7 bases. The CDR3 contains 16 residues. The CDR3 DNA is TGCGCCAGCAGTGAGTGGGGGGGACAGGGGGGACAGCCCCAGCATTTT. Encoded protein: CASSEWGGQGGQPQHF.

This chain uses TRBV28 with TRBJ2-1; a possible D gene is TRBD1 (5 bases). CDR1 and CDR2 (germline): MDHEN, SYDVKM. V gave up 2 bases and J gave up 14 bases, with 10 bases separating them. CDR3 length: 11 amino acids. The CDR3 spells CASSLRGLEFF. CDR3 DNA sequence: TGTGCCAGCAGTTTAAGGGGTCTAGAGTTCTTC.

The chain is built from TRBV20-1 and TRBJ2-7; D uncertain. CDR1 DFQATT and CDR2 SNEGSKA come from the germline V gene (reference sequence). The CDR3 has 11 amino acids. Between the trimmed V and J ends, which lost 3 bases and 9 bases, there was a span of 12 bases. CDR3 sequence (DNA): TGCAGTGCTAGTGGTCCCGTCTCGCAGTACTTC. Encoded protein: CSASGPVSQYF.

V is TRBV15 and J is TRBJ1-4; TRBD1 might be the D (5 bases). This CDR3 contains 15 residues. The germline V and J ends were trimmed by 3 bases and 4 bases, with 12 bases remaining between them. Germline CDR1 reads LNHNV; CDR2 reads YYDKDF (reference sequence). The CDR3 nucleotides are TGTGCCACCAGCAGGGGTGACAGACTTAATGAAAAACTGTTTTTT. Its protein product is CATSRGDRLNEKLFF.

V is TRBV19 and J is TRBJ1-1, with 9 positions matching TRBD1. Germline assignment: CDR1 LNHDA and CDR2 SQIVND (reference sequence). CDR3 size: 15 residues. The ends lost 6 bases at V and 5 bases at J; junction bases unmatched: 10. CDR3 amino acids: CASRPVTGGYTEAFF. Here the CDR3 DNA reads TGTGCCAGTAGGCCGGTGACAGGGGGATATACTGAAGCTTTCTTT.

The chain employs TRBV6-1 and TRBJ2-5; D may match TRBD1 or TRBD2 (6 bases each). Germline CDR1 is MNHNS and CDR2 is SASEGT. V gave up 4 bases and J gave up 1 base, with 19 bases separating them. This CDR3 spans 17 amino acids. The CDR3 sequence is CASSVISGASFQETQYF. CDR3 sequence (DNA): TGTGCCAGCAGTGTCATTTCGGGGGCGTCCTTCCAAGAGACCCAGTACTTC.